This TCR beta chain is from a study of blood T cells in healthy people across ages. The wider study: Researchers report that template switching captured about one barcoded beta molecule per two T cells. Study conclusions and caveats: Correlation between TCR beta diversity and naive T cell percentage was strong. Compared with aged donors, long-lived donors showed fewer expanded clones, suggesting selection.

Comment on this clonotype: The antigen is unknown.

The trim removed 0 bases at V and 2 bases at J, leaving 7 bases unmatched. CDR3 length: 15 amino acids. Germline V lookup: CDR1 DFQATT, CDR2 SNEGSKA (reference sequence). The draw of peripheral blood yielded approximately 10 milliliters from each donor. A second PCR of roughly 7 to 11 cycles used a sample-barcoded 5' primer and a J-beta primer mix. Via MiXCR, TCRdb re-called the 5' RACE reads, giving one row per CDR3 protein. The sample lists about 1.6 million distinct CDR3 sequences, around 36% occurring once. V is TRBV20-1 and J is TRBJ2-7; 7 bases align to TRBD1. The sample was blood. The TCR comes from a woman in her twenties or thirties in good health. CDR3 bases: TGCAGTGCTAGAGATCTTAGGACAGGCCCCTACGAGCAGTACTTC. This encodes CSARDLRTGPYEQYF.